A selection of T cell receptor beta chains follows, all from one sample in a study of T-cell memory formation after mild COVID-19. TCRdb passed the 5' RACE reads through MiXCR, listing each CDR3 protein once. The sample includes under 600,000 distinct CDR3 sequences, about 22% seen only once; the top ten take around 7.7%. The sample taken for sequencing was PBMCs or a T cell subset sorted from them (not recorded which). All receptors come from an adult woman who had mild COVID-19 (a few samples of this study predate the infection). Cell type and time point are not known. The CDR3 runs from the conserved cysteine through the conserved F or W. The D gene is left open where the match is weak. Clone size is stated in some rows and not others, as once, few, many or a class when expanded.

d_gene: -; abundance: -; j_gene: TRBJ1-1; v_gene: TRBV6-1; CDR3nt: TGTGCCAGCAGTGAAGATGCAGAGAACACTGAAGCTTTCTTT; CDR3aa: CASSEDAENTEAFF
d_gene: TRBD1; abundance: -; j_gene: TRBJ2-1; v_gene: TRBV7-9; CDR3nt: TGTGCCAGCAGCTTAGAGGACAGGAGATTTTTATACAATGAGCAGTTCTTC; CDR3aa: CASSLEDRRFLYNEQFF
d_gene: TRBD2; abundance: -; j_gene: TRBJ2-5; v_gene: TRBV7-6; CDR3nt: TGTGCCAGCAGCTCCCGAAGAACCCTTGGGACTAGCGGGAGGCAAGAGACCCAGTACTTC; CDR3aa: CASSSRRTLGTSGRQETQYF
d_gene: TRBD1; abundance: -; j_gene: TRBJ2-7; v_gene: TRBV12-3/TRBV12-4; CDR3nt: TGTGCCAGCAGTTTAGGGGGGACAGGGGACCACGAGCAGTACTTC; CDR3aa: CASSLGGTGDHEQYF
d_gene: -; abundance: many; j_gene: TRBJ2-2; v_gene: TRBV5-1; CDR3nt: TGCGCCAGCAGTTTGAGAGCGAACACCGGGGAGCTGTTTTTT; CDR3aa: CASSLRANTGELFF
d_gene: -; abundance: -; j_gene: TRBJ2-1; v_gene: TRBV12-5; CDR3nt: TGTGCTAGTGGTTTGGGAAACAGTCGGGGCGACAATGAGCAGTTCTTC; CDR3aa: CASGLGNSRGDNEQFF
d_gene: TRBD1; abundance: -; j_gene: TRBJ1-5; v_gene: TRBV7-2; CDR3nt: TGTGCCAGCAGCTTAGCACCGGGACAGGGTGCGATCCAGCCCCAGCATTTT; CDR3aa: CASSLAPGQGAIQPQHF
d_gene: -; abundance: -; j_gene: TRBJ2-5; v_gene: TRBV7-8; CDR3nt: TGTGCCAGCAGCTTAAGAACAACCCAGTACTTC; CDR3aa: CASSLRTTQYF
d_gene: -; abundance: -; j_gene: TRBJ1-1; v_gene: TRBV5-6; CDR3nt: TGTGCCAGCATCGATCCCTTGGGGACTGAAGCTTTCTTT; CDR3aa: CASIDPLGTEAFF
d_gene: -; abundance: -; j_gene: TRBJ2-1; v_gene: TRBV29-1; CDR3nt: TGCAGTATTTCATTCGGTGGCTCCTACAATGAGCAGTTCTTC; CDR3aa: CSISFGGSYNEQFF
d_gene: -; abundance: -; j_gene: TRBJ2-3; v_gene: TRBV6-6; CDR3nt: TGTGCCAGCAGTTTGGGGGCGCGGAGCACAGATACGCAGTATTTT; CDR3aa: CASSLGARSTDTQYF
d_gene: -; abundance: few; j_gene: TRBJ1-5; v_gene: TRBV29-1; CDR3nt: TGCAGCGTTGAAGACGGGAGGGGAGGGAATCAGCCCCAGCATTTT; CDR3aa: CSVEDGRGGNQPQHF
d_gene: -; abundance: -; j_gene: TRBJ1-2; v_gene: TRBV11-2; CDR3nt: TGTGCCAGCAGCTTAGAGGCAGGGGTAGGCAACTATGGCTACACCTTC; CDR3aa: CASSLEAGVGNYGYTF
d_gene: -; abundance: -; j_gene: TRBJ1-5; v_gene: TRBV30; CDR3nt: TGTGCCTGGAGTAATACAGGCAATCAGCCCCAGCATTTT; CDR3aa: CAWSNTGNQPQHF
d_gene: TRBD2; abundance: -; j_gene: TRBJ2-2; v_gene: TRBV5-4; CDR3nt: TGTGCCAGCAGCTTTGCTAGCGGGGCAGCGAACACCGGGGAGCTGTTTTTT; CDR3aa: CASSFASGAANTGELFF